The T cell receptor (beta chain) under discussion was sequenced for a study of metastatic and nonmetastatic thyroid tumors. Notes on the study in general: TCR beta diversity was reportedly significantly higher in malignant thyroid tumors than benign nodules, in blood and tumor.

Remarks on this clone: Antigen: not known.

TCRdb re-called the PCR reads with MiXCR. The repertoire holds fewer than 20,000 clones, with about 24% as singletons. No patient received treatment before thyroid surgery. The receptor's source is a female donor with papillary thyroid cancer or a benign thyroid nodule (not recorded which). Some clones in this sample may be carry-over from other donors' samples. The sequenced sample was adjacent normal tissue.

CDR3 region: CASSFGTSGRHEQYF. The CDR3 nucleotides read TGTGCCAGCAGTTTCGGGACTAGCGGGAGACACGAGCAGTACTTC. The chain couples TRBV6-5 to TRBJ2-7; 14 nucleotides agree with TRBD2. The V gene end was trimmed by 4 bases and the J gene end by 5 bases; junction bases not matched to a gene: 4. The CDR3 is 15 amino acids. Germline lookup yields CDR1 MNHEY and CDR2 SVGAGI.